The 32 T cell receptor beta chains listed next were all sequenced from one sample in a study of blood T cell repertoires in COVID-19. Some clones are missing from TCRdb's copy, which holds only in-frame ones; the method was immunoSEQ multiplex PCR. The sample consists of about 180,000 clones, about three quarters of them appearing once. Sequencing used peripheral blood. The receptors were sampled from a woman aged 70-85 years with acute or convalescent COVID-19.

The chain uses TRBV19 and TRBJ2-7; TRBD2 agrees at 12 bases. The germline CDR1 and CDR2 sequences are LNHDA and SQIVND (reference sequence). The junction had 11 bases not matched to a gene; V was cut back by 4 bases and J by 7 bases. This CDR3 region has 16 residues. The CDR3: CASSTPGLAGTGEQYF. The CDR3, as DNA: TGTGCCAGTAGTACCCCCGGACTAGCGGGAACCGGGGAGCAGTACTTC. Supplemented by reference TRBV19 and TRBJ2-7, the full variable domain reads DGGITQSPKYLFRKEGQNVTLSCEQNLNHDAMYWYRQDPGQGLRLIYYSQIVNDFQKGDIAEGYSVSREKKESFPLTVTSAQKNPTAFYLCASSTPGLAGTGEQYFGPGTRLTVT.

The chain employs TRBV7-6 and TRBJ2-7; TRBD1 matches at 9 bases. Germline CDR1 SGHVS, CDR2 FNYEAQ. Trimming at V came to 1 base and at J to 6 bases, leaving 10 bases not matched to a gene. CDR3 length equals 16 residues. The CDR3 nucleotides read TGTGCCAGCAGCTTAGTAGAGGGACAGGGAAGGGTCGAGCAGTACTTC. This translates into CASSLVEGQGRVEQYF.

The rearrangement joins TRBV2 to TRBJ2-1; possible D gene TRBD2, 6 bases. Trimming shortened V by 7 bases and J by 0 bases, and 10 bases separated the two germline ends. Germline assignment: CDR1 SNHLY and CDR2 FYNNEI. This CDR3 is 14 amino acids long. This CDR3 is CASIAGSSYNEQFF. CDR3 in DNA: TGTGCCAGCATTGCGGGGAGCTCCTACAATGAGCAGTTCTTC.

The J gene is TRBJ2-7, the V gene TRBV2, with a tentative D call TRBD2 (5 bases). CDR1 is SNHLY, CDR2 FYNNEI, per germline. The length of the CDR3 is 15 residues. The V gene lost 2 bases and the J gene lost 3 bases, with 14 bases spanning the gap. CDR3 nucleotide sequence: TGTGCCAGCAGTGAAAGGAGGAGCGACTACTACGAGCAGTACTTC. Protein: CASSERRSDYYEQYF.

This clone was counted a single time. The rearrangement uses TRBV6-5 and TRBJ1-5; 9 bases match TRBD1. The junction had 4 bases not matched to a gene; V was cut back by 7 bases and J by 0 bases. Germline CDR1 MNHEY, CDR2 SVGAGI. This CDR3 is 15 amino acids long. CDR3 nucleotides: TGTGCCAGCAAACGGACAGGGGATAGCAATCAGCCCCAGCATTTT. Its protein is CASKRTGDSNQPQHF.

In its sample, this clone was seen once. V gene TRBV7-6 combines with J gene TRBJ2-1; TRBD2 matches 7 bases. The CDR3 runs 12 residues. Germline CDR1 SGHVS, CDR2 FNYEAQ. V lost 5 bases to trimming and J lost 6 bases; unmatched junction nucleotides: 1. The CDR3 spells CASSPGGNEQFF. CDR3 nucleotide sequence: TGTGCCAGCAGCCCGGGAGGCAATGAGCAGTTCTTC.

The chain is built from TRBV12-3 or TRBV12-4 and TRBJ1-5; D not certain. The V and J ends lost 3 bases and 5 bases respectively, with 8 bases between them. This CDR3 has 13 amino acids. CDR3 region: CASSLGRHQPQHF. The CDR3 coding sequence is TGTGCCAGCAGTTTGGGCAGACATCAGCCCCAGCATTTT.

The chain has TRBV12-2 and TRBJ2-3; the D segment call TRBD2 is taken from the table without a DNA check. TRBV12-2 has pseudogene status. CDR3 length equals 18 residues. The CDR3 spells CASRLGWLWEIGTDTQYF. In nucleotides, the CDR3 is TGTGCAAGTCGCTTAGGGTGGTTATGGGAGATCGGAACAGATACGCAGTATTTT.

V usage is TRBV27 and J usage is TRBJ1-2, with D tentatively TRBD1 (6 bases). CDR3 length: 14 amino acids. V lost 5 bases, J lost 5 bases, and 15 bases lay in between. In germline, CDR1 is MNHEY, CDR2 SMNVEV (reference sequence). The CDR3 nucleotides are TGTGCCAGCAGTCTCGACAGGAAAGTATATGGCTACACCTTC. Translated, it gives CASSLDRKVYGYTF.

The gene calls are TRBV2 and TRBJ2-1; D perhaps matches TRBD2 (5 bases). The germline V gene encodes CDR1 SNHLY and CDR2 FYNNEI. V shed 2 bases and J shed 0 bases, with 17 bases lying between them. CDR3 length: 18 residues. The CDR3 sequence is CASSESGMGISSYNEQFF. CDR3 bases: TGTGCCAGCAGTGAAAGCGGAATGGGGATTAGCTCCTACAATGAGCAGTTCTTC.

CDR3 nucleotide sequence: TGTGCCAGCAGGAGACAGGGGGCGACAGATACGCAGTATTTT. Translating it yields CASRRQGATDTQYF. The gene calls are TRBV6-6 and TRBJ2-3; 10 bases are shared with TRBD1. The J segment lost 3 bases and the V segment lost 6 bases, leaving 3 bases of the junction unmatched. CDR3 length equals 14 residues. The germline gives CDR1 MNHNY, CDR2 SVGAGI (reference sequence).

The sample holds one count of this clone. This chain connects TRBV30 to TRBJ2-2, with D possibly matching TRBD2 (7 bases). This CDR3 has 16 residues. Trimming left V 1 base short and J 3 bases short, with 15 bases between. CDR1 and CDR2 (germline): GTSNPN, SVGIG (reference sequence). The CDR3 sequence is CAWSEGGRDDTGELFF. The DNA of the CDR3 is TGTGCCTGGAGTGAGGGGGGGAGGGACGACACCGGGGAGCTGTTTTTT.

The rearrangement joins TRBV7-3 to TRBJ1-1, with 9 bases matching TRBD1. Per the germline V gene, CDR1 is SGHTA and CDR2 is FQGTGA. The CDR3 covers 14 residues. J was trimmed by 5 bases and V by 5 bases; bases with no gene match: 6. The CDR3 region is CASSRGTGRTEAFF. CDR3 nucleotides: TGTGCCAGCAGCCGGGGGACAGGGCGTACTGAAGCTTTCTTT.

The chain uses TRBV24-1 and TRBJ2-5; perhaps TRBD2 as D (6 bases). The germline V and J ends were trimmed by 5 bases and 1 base, with 19 bases remaining between them. Germline CDR1 is KGHDR and CDR2 is SFDVKD. The CDR3 has 17 residues. CDR3: CATSAGRGRSAQETQYF. The CDR3 coding sequence is TGTGCCACCAGTGCCGGGCGGGGCAGATCAGCCCAAGAGACCCAGTACTTC.

This chain uses TRBV6-2 or TRBV6-3 with TRBJ2-1, with TRBD2 matching 10 bases. This CDR3 has 18 residues. V trimming: 4 bases; J trimming: 4 bases; junction bases outside the gene matches: 13. Germline V gives CDR1 MNHEY, CDR2 SVGEGT. The CDR3 reads CASSLSVWTSGDYNEQFF. For the CDR3, the DNA is TGTGCCAGCAGTTTATCCGTTTGGACTAGCGGAGATTACAATGAGCAGTTCTTC.

V is TRBV28 and J is TRBJ1-4; D possibly corresponds to TRBD1 (5 bases). The germline V gene encodes CDR1 MDHEN and CDR2 SYDVKM. Trimming stripped 3 bases from V and 8 bases from J, with 7 bases between. The CDR3 extends over 12 amino acids. The CDR3 sequence is CASSFGGEKLFF. Here the CDR3 DNA reads TGTGCCAGCAGTTTTGGGGGGGAAAAACTGTTTTTT. Supplemented by reference TRBV28 and TRBJ1-4, the full variable domain reads DVKVTQSSRYLVKRTGEKVFLECVQDMDHENMFWYRQDPGLGLRLIYFSYDVKMKEKGDIPEGYSVSREKKERFSLILESASTNQTSMYLCASSFGGEKLFFGSGTQLSVL.

The chain carries TRBV2 and TRBJ1-5; weak D call: TRBD1 (5 bases). This CDR3 comprises 15 residues. The germline gives CDR1 SNHLY, CDR2 FYNNEI. Trimming left V 3 bases short and J 0 bases short, with 9 bases between. The CDR3 nucleotides read TGTGCCAGCAGTGACGGAGGGGATAGCAATCAGCCCCAGCATTTT. Translation: CASSDGGDSNQPQHF.

This chain connects TRBV11-2 to TRBJ1-5; D is unclear. Germline CDR1 and CDR2: SGHAT and FQNNGV. V was pared by 5 bases and J by 0 bases, with 17 bases between. The CDR3 contains 17 residues. CDR3 loop: CASSRIRGFYSNQPQHF. The CDR3, as DNA: TGTGCCAGCAGCCGTATACGAGGGTTCTATAGCAATCAGCCCCAGCATTTT.

This rearrangement joins TRBV3-1 (or the pseudogene TRBV3-2) to TRBJ2-7, with 8 positions matching TRBD1. V trimming: 4 bases; J trimming: 6 bases; junction bases outside the gene matches: 14. Germline CDR1 is LGHDT and CDR2 is YNNKEL (reference sequence). CDR3 size: 16 residues. DNA of the CDR3: TGTGCCAGCAGCCTGGGACAGGCGGCGGGTCTGGGCGAGCAGTACTTC. Its protein is CASSLGQAAGLGEQYF.

In DNA, the CDR3 is TGTGCCAGCAGTTACCAGGGACTAGCCGAAAAAGAGACCCAGTACTTC. Protein sequence: CASSYQGLAEKETQYF. The chain employs TRBV6-6 and TRBJ2-5; 9 bases agree with TRBD2. Trimming removed 2 bases from V and 3 bases from J; junction bases left unmatched: 7. The CDR3 is made up of 16 amino acids. CDR1 and CDR2 from the germline V gene are MNHNY and SVGAGI (reference sequence).

Here the CDR3 reads CASSFGGLNTEAFF. The CDR3 nucleotides are TGTGCCAGCAGCTTCGGGGGACTGAACACTGAAGCTTTCTTT. This rearrangement joins TRBV5-8 to TRBJ1-1, with D possibly matching TRBD1 (5 bases). This CDR3 contains 14 residues. The V end lost 2 bases, the J end lost 0 bases, and 8 bases lay between the germline ends. Germline CDR1 SGHTS, CDR2 YDEGEE.

The rearrangement joins TRBV3-1 (or the pseudogene TRBV3-2) to TRBJ2-1; TRBD2 matches 10 bases. The CDR3 runs 18 residues. Germline V gene data show CDR1 as LGHDT and CDR2 as YNNKEL (reference sequence). V shed 7 bases and J 3 bases; nucleotides not matched to a gene: 15. The CDR3 DNA sequence: TGTGCCAGCATCTCGGGGGGCAGCGGGAGGGCCAACTACAATGAGCAGTTCTTC. Amino acid sequence: CASISGGSGRANYNEQFF.

This clone showed up just a few times. The gene calls are TRBV5-8 and TRBJ1-2; D gene unclear. The V gene's germline CDR1 is SGHTS and CDR2 YDEGEE. Trimming left V 4 bases short and J 7 bases short, with 14 bases between. The CDR3 is 13 residues long. This CDR3 is CASSQRVFRGYTF. The CDR3 DNA reads TGTGCCAGCAGCCAGAGGGTATTCCGTGGCTACACCTTC.

The rearrangement joins TRBV9 to TRBJ1-3; no clear D. This CDR3 comprises 13 residues. Per germline, CDR1 SGDLS and CDR2 YYNGEE. The V end was cut by 1 base, the J end by 6 bases, with 8 bases between. The CDR3 coding sequence is TGTGCCAGCAGCGTAAGCTACCTAAACACCATATATTTT. Translation gives CASSVSYLNTIYF.

This clone was seen just once. V gene TRBV7-9 combines with J gene TRBJ2-3, with D perhaps TRBD1 (5 bases). This CDR3 has 16 residues. Trimming removed 5 bases from V and 0 bases from J, with 15 bases in between. Germline lookup yields CDR1 SEHNR and CDR2 FQNEAQ (reference sequence). The CDR3 loop reads CASSQDLGASTDTQYF. For the CDR3, the DNA is TGTGCCAGCAGCCAAGACCTTGGGGCTAGCACAGATACGCAGTATTTT.

V gene TRBV4-2 combines with J gene TRBJ1-2; 7 nucleotides align to TRBD1. Germline trimming cut 4 bases from V and 7 bases from J; bases unmatched to any gene: 6. The germline CDR1 and CDR2 sequences are LGHNA and YNFKEQ. CDR3 length: 13 residues. The CDR3, as DNA: TGTGCCAGCAGCCCCCCAGGGGGATTTGGCTACACCTTC. It translates to CASSPPGGFGYTF.

This clone was observed a handful of times. V gene TRBV27 combines with J gene TRBJ2-2; D is perhaps TRBD1 (6 bases). Germline CDR1 and CDR2: MNHEY and SMNVEV (reference sequence). This CDR3 region has 14 residues. V was pared by 7 bases and J by 1 base, with 10 bases between. This chain's CDR3 is CASTETGNTGELFF. CDR3 bases: TGTGCCAGCACCGAGACAGGGAACACCGGGGAGCTGTTTTTT.

This chain connects TRBV29-1 to TRBJ1-1, with 9 nucleotides matching TRBD1. From germline, CDR1 is SQVTM and CDR2 ANQGSEA. There are 13 residues in the CDR3. With 7 bases clipped from V and 1 base from J, the junction kept 4 bases outside the gene matches. The CDR3 spells CSARTGANTEAFF. CDR3 DNA: TGCAGCGCCCGGACAGGGGCGAACACTGAAGCTTTCTTT.

The V gene is TRBV7-2, the J gene TRBJ1-5; TRBD1 might be the D (5 bases). This CDR3 region has 13 residues. V shed 8 bases and J shed 3 bases, with 11 bases lying between them. Germline lookup yields CDR1 SGHTA and CDR2 FQGNSA. CDR3 nucleotide sequence: TGTGCCAGCGGCAGGGACTACAATCAGCCCCAGCATTTT. This encodes CASGRDYNQPQHF.

The chain employs TRBV15 and TRBJ1-2; TRBD1 is a possible D gene (6 bases). The CDR3 spans 12 residues. V lost 4 bases to trimming and J lost 8 bases, with 11 bases between them. CDR1 and CDR2 (germline): LNHNV, YYDKDF (reference sequence). The CDR3 here is CATSNGGLGYTF. The CDR3 DNA follows: TGTGCCACCAGCAATGGGGGCTTAGGCTACACCTTC.

The rearrangement joins TRBV10-2 to TRBJ1-2, with 8 bases fitting TRBD1. Germline V gene data show CDR1 as WSHSY and CDR2 as SAAADI. The CDR3 length is 14 residues. Losses at the gene ends were 6 bases for V and 5 bases for J; bases not matched to a gene: 8. CDR3 residues: CASREQGGLYGYTF. In DNA form, the CDR3 reads TGCGCCAGCAGGGAACAGGGGGGATTATATGGCTACACCTTC.

This clone showed up just a few times. The V and J genes are TRBV6-6 and TRBJ1-5, with a weak D call TRBD1 (6 bases). This CDR3 region has 13 residues. V was trimmed by 7 bases and J by 7 bases, leaving 14 bases between them. Germline CDR1 is MNHNY and CDR2 is SVGAGI (reference sequence). This chain's CDR3 is CASNYDRIQPQHF. Here the CDR3 DNA reads TGTGCCAGCAACTACGACAGGATCCAGCCCCAGCATTTT.